This entry lists 18 T cell receptor beta chains sequenced from one sample in a study of T cells in Graves' hyperthyroidism and ophthalmopathy (dated by TCRdb to the late 2010s). Receptors were amplified or captured by multiplex PCR. The sequencing machine was an Illumina HiSeq 2000. The TCR beta CDR3 regions were amplified from the RNA transcripts. A first-round RT-PCR of the TCR CDR3 used the HTBI primer set with the Qiagen OneStep RT-PCR kit. The raw public data were reprocessed by TCRdb itself: fastp quality trimming at Q25, MiXCR clonotype calling, in-frame beta chains only. Rows merge per CDR3 protein into single entries with the most common DNA and genes. This sample has about 500,000 distinct CDR3 sequences in its table, and around 15% of those were observed once. The ten top clones hold around a sixth of the sample. Specimen: blood. Receptor source: a woman younger than 30 with Graves' hyperthyroidism.

This clonotype was detected a few times. The V gene is TRBV12-3 or TRBV12-4, the J gene TRBJ1-3, with D unclear. V gave up 7 bases and J gave up 2 bases, with 9 bases separating them. This CDR3 is 13 amino acids long. The CDR3: CASTSRTGNTIYF. The CDR3 DNA sequence: TGTGCCAGCACCTCCCGGACTGGAAACACCATATATTTT.

This clonotype was detected many times. The chain carries TRBV5-1 and TRBJ2-3, with 8 positions matching TRBD1. CDR1 and CDR2 from the germline V gene are SGHRS and YFSETQ. The V and J ends lost 1 base and 2 bases, in that order; junction bases with no gene match: 12. This CDR3 region has 18 residues. The DNA for the CDR3 is TGCGCCAGCAGCTTGCCTACAAGGACAGGGCCATTCACAGATACGCAGTATTTT. This sequence encodes CASSLPTRTGPFTDTQYF.

The J gene is TRBJ2-5, the V gene TRBV19; weak D call: TRBD2 (5 bases). The germline gives CDR1 LNHDA, CDR2 SQIVND (reference sequence). V was shortened by 2 bases and J by 5 bases, with 6 bases between the two germline ends. This CDR3 is 12 amino acids long. The CDR3 bases are TGTGCCAGTAGTATACGAGGGGAGACCCAGTACTTC. This sequence encodes CASSIRGETQYF.

This clonotype was seen many times. For the CDR3, the DNA is TGCAGTGCCCGGCGTGATGCGAACACCGGGGAGCTGTTTTTT. It encodes CSARRDANTGELFF. The genes are TRBV20-1 and TRBJ2-2; no firm D call. The V gene lost 6 bases and the J gene lost 0 bases, with 11 bases spanning the gap. This CDR3 spans 14 amino acids. The germline gives CDR1 DFQATT, CDR2 SNEGSKA (reference sequence).

Ten or more counts support this clonotype. The chain employs TRBV6-6 and TRBJ1-1, with no clear D. V was shortened by 2 bases and J by 7 bases, with 11 bases between the two germline ends. Germline lookup yields CDR1 MNHNY and CDR2 SVGAGI (reference sequence). The CDR3 runs to 13 residues. The CDR3 region has the DNA TGTGCCAGCAGTTACCTCTCCACATATGAAGCTTTCTTT. Its protein is CASSYLSTYEAFF.

This clonotype was seen at least ten times. V and J are TRBV5-1 and TRBJ2-7; possibly TRBD2 for D (6 bases). Germline loops: CDR1 SGHRS, CDR2 YFSETQ. The CDR3 is made up of 13 amino acids. Trimming took 4 bases from V and 2 from J, leaving 10 bases between them. CDR3 sequence: CASSPRLAYEQYF. The CDR3 region has the DNA TGCGCCAGCAGCCCCAGACTAGCCTACGAGCAGTACTTC.

This clonotype was counted many times. The rearrangement joins TRBV18 to TRBJ1-3; no firm D call. This CDR3 has 14 residues. Germline loops: CDR1 KGHSH, CDR2 LQKENI. V shed 2 bases and J shed 1 base, with 6 bases lying between them. The CDR3 protein is CASSPWESGNTIYF. The CDR3 bases are TGTGCCAGCTCACCATGGGAGTCTGGAAACACCATATATTTT.

The table lists this clonotype with many counts. The rearrangement uses TRBV3-1 and TRBJ2-5; D remains unclear. CDR1 LGHDT and CDR2 YNNKEL come from the germline V gene (reference sequence). This CDR3 has 17 residues. Trimming removed 0 bases at V and 3 bases at J, with 17 bases between. In nucleotides, the CDR3 is TGTGCCAGCAGCCAAGAAAGTGTTCGGCAGGCTAAAGAGACCCAGTACTTC. Encoded protein: CASSQESVRQAKETQYF.

This clonotype was counted between two and nine times. The chain couples TRBV7-8 to TRBJ1-3; D is uncertain. Per the germline V gene, CDR1 is SGHVS and CDR2 is FQNEAQ. The germline V and J ends were trimmed by 3 bases and 2 bases, with 8 bases remaining between them. The length of the CDR3 is 14 residues. CDR3 sequence reads: CASSFKLPGNTIYF. The CDR3 DNA reads as TGTGCCAGCAGCTTCAAACTGCCTGGAAACACCATATATTTT.

Only a few counts were recorded for this clonotype. This chain connects TRBV10-3 to TRBJ2-5; D remains unclear. This CDR3 is 13 amino acids long. Trimming removed 4 bases at V and 2 bases at J, with 8 bases between. The V gene's germline CDR1 is ENHRY and CDR2 SYGVKD. The CDR3 coding sequence is TGTGCCATCAGTGTGAAACTACAAGAGACCCAGTACTTC. This encodes CAISVKLQETQYF.

A few counts support this clonotype. The V call is TRBV5-1, the J call TRBJ2-2, with 8 positions matching TRBD1. The CDR3 covers 14 residues. The germline V gene encodes CDR1 SGHRS and CDR2 YFSETQ. The V segment lost 0 bases and the J segment 6 bases; nucleotides outside the gene matches: 1. The CDR3 sequence is CASSLEQGAGELFF. CDR3 DNA: TGCGCCAGCAGCTTGGAACAGGGGGCCGGGGAGCTGTTTTTT.

This clonotype was observed at least ten times. The chain is built from TRBV12-3 or TRBV12-4 and TRBJ1-1; 7 bases match TRBD1. This CDR3 has 12 amino acids. Trimming at V came to 5 bases and at J to 9 bases, leaving 6 bases not matched to a gene. The CDR3 coding sequence is TGTGCCAGCAGTAGAGACAGGGTTAAAGCTTTCTTT. As protein: CASSRDRVKAFF.

The chain combines TRBV29-1 with TRBJ2-1; 10 nucleotides line up with TRBD1. Germline CDR1 SQVTM, CDR2 ANQGSEA. The CDR3 is 16 amino acids. J was trimmed by 7 bases and V by 0 bases; bases with no gene match: 9. The CDR3 reads CSVEEKFDRGRNEQFF. The CDR3 DNA follows: TGCAGCGTTGAAGAGAAATTTGACAGGGGGCGGAATGAGCAGTTCTTC.

The V and J genes are TRBV9 and TRBJ2-1; D is ambiguous. CDR3 length: 13 residues. The ends were cut back, 0 bases at V and 6 bases at J, with 7 bases in the middle. Germline V gene data show CDR1 as SGDLS and CDR2 as YYNGEE. The CDR3 DNA reads as TGTGCCAGCAGCGTAGTGACAAGCAATGAGCAGTTCTTC. It is translated as CASSVVTSNEQFF.

The chain couples TRBV7-8 to TRBJ2-3, with 12 bases aligning to TRBD2. This CDR3 is built from 19 residues. Germline V gene data show CDR1 as SGHVS and CDR2 as FQNEAQ. V gave up 6 bases and J gave up 4 bases; unmatched junction bases: 17. The CDR3 sequence is CASSEAGGLAGIGADTQYF. The CDR3 DNA is TGTGCCAGCAGTGAAGCAGGAGGACTAGCGGGAATAGGGGCAGATACGCAGTATTTT.

The chain couples TRBV4-3 to TRBJ1-3; D remains unclear. V lost 1 base to trimming and J lost 2 bases, with 9 bases between them. Germline assignment: CDR1 LGHNA and CDR2 YSLEER. The CDR3 has 15 residues. Here the CDR3 reads CASSQAAGAGNTIYF. In nucleotides, the CDR3 is TGCGCCAGCAGCCAAGCGGCTGGAGCTGGAAACACCATATATTTT.

The chain uses TRBV19 and TRBJ2-2; tentatively, D is TRBD1 (5 bases). CDR3 length: 16 residues. Germline CDR1 is LNHDA and CDR2 is SQIVND (reference sequence). Between the trimmed V and J ends, which lost 2 bases and 2 bases, there was a span of 12 bases. As DNA, the CDR3 is TGTGCCAGTAGTATAAGGGGCAGGGCCAACACCGGGGAGCTGTTTTTT. It encodes CASSIRGRANTGELFF.

A few counts support this clonotype. The CDR3 DNA reads as TGTGCCAGTACCCCGAAGGTGGGCAGCACAGATACGCAGTATTTT. Translation: CASTPKVGSTDTQYF. The gene calls are TRBV19 and TRBJ2-3; no definite D call. CDR1 is LNHDA, CDR2 SQIVND, per germline (reference sequence). There are 15 residues in the CDR3. Trimming stripped 7 bases from V and 0 bases from J, with 14 bases between.